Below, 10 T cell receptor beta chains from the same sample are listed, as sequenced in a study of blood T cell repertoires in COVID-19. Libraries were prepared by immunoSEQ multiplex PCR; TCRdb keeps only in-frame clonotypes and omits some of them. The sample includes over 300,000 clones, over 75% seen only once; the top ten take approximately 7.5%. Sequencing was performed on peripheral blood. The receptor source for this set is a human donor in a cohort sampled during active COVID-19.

The CDR3: CASRPRGLYTEAFF. In nucleotides, the CDR3 is TGTGCCAGCAGACCGAGGGGGCTCTACACTGAAGCTTTCTTT. The V gene is TRBV6-1, the J gene TRBJ1-1; TRBD1 matches at 7 bases. The germline V gene has CDR1 MNHNS and CDR2 SASEGT. J gave up 3 bases and V 6 bases, and 7 bases lay outside the gene matches. There are 14 residues in the CDR3.

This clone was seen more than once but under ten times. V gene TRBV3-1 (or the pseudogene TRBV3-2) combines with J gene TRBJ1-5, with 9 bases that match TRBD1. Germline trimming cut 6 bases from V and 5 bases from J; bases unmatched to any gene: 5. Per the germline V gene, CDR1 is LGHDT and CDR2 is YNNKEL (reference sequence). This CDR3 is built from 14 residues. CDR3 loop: CASSRQGGDQPQHF. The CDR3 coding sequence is TGTGCCAGCAGTCGACAGGGGGGGGATCAGCCCCAGCATTTT.

The CDR3 region is CASSVGTSQFF. The DNA of the CDR3 is TGTGCCAGCAGCGTAGGGACTTCGCAGTTCTTC. The rearrangement joins TRBV9 to TRBJ2-1; perhaps TRBD2 as D (5 bases). The germline V and J ends were trimmed by 0 bases and 12 bases, with 7 bases remaining between them. Germline V gene lookup returns CDR1 SGDLS and CDR2 YYNGEE. This CDR3 is 11 amino acids long.

In DNA form, the CDR3 reads TGTGCCATCAGTACGACAGAGAACACCGGGGAGCTGTTTTTT. Amino acid sequence: CAISTTENTGELFF. The genes are TRBV10-3 and TRBJ2-2; tentative D call: TRBD1 (5 bases). CDR3 length: 14 amino acids. Germline V gives CDR1 ENHRY, CDR2 SYGVKD. Trimming pared 5 bases from V and 1 base from J, leaving 8 bases between.

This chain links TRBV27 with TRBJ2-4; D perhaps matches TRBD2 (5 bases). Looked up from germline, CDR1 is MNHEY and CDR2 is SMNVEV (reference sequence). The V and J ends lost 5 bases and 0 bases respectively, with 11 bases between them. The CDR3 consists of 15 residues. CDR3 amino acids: CASSSRDLAKNIQYF. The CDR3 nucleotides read TGTGCCAGCAGTAGCCGGGATCTAGCCAAAAACATTCAGTACTTC.

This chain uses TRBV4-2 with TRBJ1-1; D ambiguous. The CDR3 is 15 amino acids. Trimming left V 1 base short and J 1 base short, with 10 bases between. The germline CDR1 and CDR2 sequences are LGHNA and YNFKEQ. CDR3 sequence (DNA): TGTGCCAGCAGCCAAGGAGAGACAAAGAACACTGAAGCTTTCTTT. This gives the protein CASSQGETKNTEAFF.

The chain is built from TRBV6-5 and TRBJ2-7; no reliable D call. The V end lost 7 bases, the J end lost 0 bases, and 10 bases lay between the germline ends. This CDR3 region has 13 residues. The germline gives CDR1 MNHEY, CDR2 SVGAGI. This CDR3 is CASNSQNSYEQYF. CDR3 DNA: TGTGCCAGCAATTCTCAGAACTCCTACGAGCAGTACTTC.

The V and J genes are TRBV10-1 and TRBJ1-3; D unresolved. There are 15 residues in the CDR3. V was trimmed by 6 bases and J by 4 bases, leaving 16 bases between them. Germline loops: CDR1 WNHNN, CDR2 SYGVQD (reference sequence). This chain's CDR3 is CASRGGSSAGNTIYF. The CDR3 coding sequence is TGCGCCAGCAGGGGCGGGTCCTCGGCGGGAAACACCATATATTTT.

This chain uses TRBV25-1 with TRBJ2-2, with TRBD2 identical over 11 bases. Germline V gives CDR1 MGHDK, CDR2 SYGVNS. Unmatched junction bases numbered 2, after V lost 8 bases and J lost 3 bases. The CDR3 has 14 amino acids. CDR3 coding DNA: TGTGCCAGCCAACTAGCGGGGGACACCGGGGAGCTGTTTTTT. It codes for CASQLAGDTGELFF.

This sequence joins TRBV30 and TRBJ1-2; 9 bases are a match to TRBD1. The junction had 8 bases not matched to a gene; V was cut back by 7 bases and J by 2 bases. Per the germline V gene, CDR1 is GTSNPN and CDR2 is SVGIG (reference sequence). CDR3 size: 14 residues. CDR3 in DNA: TGTGCCTCCGAACCTGGGACAGGGAACTATGGCTACACCTTC. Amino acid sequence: CASEPGTGNYGYTF.